This T cell receptor (beta chain) was identified during a study of shared clonotypes between healthy human individuals (dated by TCRdb to 2018 to 2020). Study-wide context: A few men and a couple of women, aged 18 to 49 years, made up the cohort. Per donor, three plates each were used for CD4 naive and CD4 memory, two for CD8 naive, and one for CD8 memory. Blood TCR repertoires of a handful of healthy adults were deeply sequenced to estimate repertoire size and the extent of clonotype sharing between individuals. Libraries were prepared and TCR repertoires were sequenced by different laboratories using diverse techniques, in order to increase sequencing depth and limit assay-specific biases. Per donor, leukapheresis produced somewhere between about 0.85 and 10 billion PBMCs. What the work shows at the level of the full study, not this receptor alone: Incomplete sequencing was indicated by rarefaction of sorted-subset datasets, despite the large sequencing depth. Naive subsets generally had larger estimated clonotype richness than memory subsets. Compared with non-shared clonotypes, the clonotypes found in all four sorted-subset donors had higher generation probabilities. Sharing across a handful of donors was observed for approximately 5% of naive CD4, under 4% of naive CD8, 2% to 2.5% of memory CD4, and roughly 0.4% of memory CD8 clonotypes. Sampling was restricted to blood, and TCR repertoires in tissues likely differ from the TCR repertoires found in blood. Pairwise subsampling indicated that sequencing depth was expected to affect the degree of clonotype sharing among donors. Because the study included a small number of donors, the genetic and exposure-history diversity represented was limited.

V drops 1 base and J drops 7 bases, leaving 5 bases in between. The germline V gene (reference sequence) sets CDR1 to SEHNR and CDR2 to FQNEAQ. Taken from cysteine to phenylalanine, the CDR3 has 12 residues. The kept DNA is CDR3 alone, 36 bases in frame from the first base. Worth noting for this clone: This receptor's antigen is unknown. Base qualities are not at hand, and no much larger clone is one base apart.

Using the deep immunoSEQ assay, multiplex PCR amplified TCR CDR3 regions from genomic DNA. Extracted genomic DNA from each cell subset was distributed evenly across all wells of several immunoSEQ 96-well plates, and each plate was treated as a replicate. For sorted subsets, approximately 0.2 ug of genomic DNA, equivalent to some 30,000 T cell genomes, went into each replicate PCR. Purified libraries were quantified with a Qubit 3.0 fluorometer, sized on a Bioanalyzer 2100, and re-quantified with the KAPA Library Quantification kit. A separate single-read 150-cycle Illumina NextSeq 550 flow cell was used to sequence each immunoSEQ 96-well plate. The paper's data handling went like this. Because the immunoSEQ output included only junctional sequences and no quality scores, the filtering could not be the same as the filtering used for full-length reads. To assign V/J genes and CDR3, sequences were annotated against IMGT germline references using PyIR, a Python wrapper for IgBLAST v1.9. Reads with weak V/J assignments (E-value above 1e-6), missing CDR3, stop codons, out-of-frame junctions, or ambiguous translated residues were removed. V3J clonotypes were defined as sequences sharing an identical inferred V gene, J gene, and CDR3 amino acid sequence. Percentage overlap between repertoires was calculated by dividing the number of shared unique clonotypes by the size of the smaller repertoire. Three approaches were used to assess repertoire richness: RTK rarefaction, the Chao1 estimator, and Recon v2.1 estimates of unobserved clonotypes. OLGA was used to compute generation probabilities for all TCRbeta clonotypes that the gDNA method yielded from four donors. TCRdb took over this immuneACCESS table, retaining in-frame rearrangements with V and J assigned. Such tables are incomplete; in checked studies, under half of the missing clones stem from an unresolved V gene, and the remainder is unexplained. V and J calls and clone size are given by that table; D and trimming were obtained from the DNA. This sample has a few million clones in its table, and 90% to 95% of those were observed once. Around 1.8% of the sample is in the top ten clones.

CD8 naive samples consisted of CD45RO-negative cells that were positively selected for CCR7, yielding a CD45RA+CCR7+ population without TemRA cells. Healthy HIV-negative adults with no recently reported acute infections or vaccinations were included as donors. All donors were Caucasian adults living in Nashville, Tennessee, USA. Blood was collected by leukapheresis, and PBMCs were isolated by Ficoll-Histopaque density gradient centrifugation and then cryopreserved in liquid nitrogen vapor phase. Purity and quantity of every magnetically sorted T cell population were checked by analytical flow cytometry. Each sorted fraction had its genomic DNA isolated and then quantified by UV absorbance on a Nanodrop 2000c.

This receptor was obtained from a man between 18 and 35 years old in good health. Some clones in this sample may be carry-over from other donors' samples. The chain is encoded by TRBV7-9 joined to TRBJ2-1, with the D segment identity uncertain. Sequencing used naive CD8+ T cells from PBMCs. The cell subset or site label, as the study defines it: CD45RA+CCR7+. The CDR3 has the sequence CASSLVLNEQFF. The nucleotide sequence is TGTGCCAGCAGCTTAGTGTTAAATGAGCAGTTCTTC.